The next 6 T cell receptor beta chains were all read from a single sample in a study of T cells after yellow fever vaccination. TCRdb analysed the 5' RACE reads with MiXCR anew, one entry per CDR3 protein. Among 450,000 to 600,000 distinct CDR3 sequences listed, roughly 14% were seen once. The sequencing used PBMCs, collected on the day of the yellow fever booster vaccination. The source is a man under 40 who received the YFV17D yellow fever vaccine.

In its sample, this clonotype was seen a few times. CDR3 nucleotides: TGTGCCACAGGGGAAACAGGCTCCTATGGCTACACCTTC. Its translation: CATGETGSYGYTF. The V and J genes are TRBV18 and TRBJ1-2; TRBD1 is a possible D gene (6 bases). Trimming cost V 10 bases and J 4 bases, with 16 bases left between them. The CDR3 sequence is 13 residues long. Germline values: CDR1 KGHSH, CDR2 LQKENI.

This chain links TRBV20-1 with TRBJ2-7; TRBD2 matches at 7 bases. This CDR3 comprises 15 residues. The junction had 13 bases not matched to a gene; V was cut back by 6 bases and J by 2 bases. Germline CDR1 and CDR2: DFQATT and SNEGSKA (reference sequence). CDR3 bases: TGCAGTGCGGTCCCAGCGGGACGCGGCGCCTACGAGCAGTACTTC. It translates to CSAVPAGRGAYEQYF.

This clonotype came up a few times. This chain links TRBV27 with TRBJ1-2; D is possibly TRBD1 (6 bases). The CDR3 has 13 residues. Trimming cost V 0 bases and J 6 bases, with 8 bases left between them. In germline, CDR1 is MNHEY, CDR2 SMNVEV (reference sequence). The CDR3 DNA reads as TGTGCCAGCAGTTTATCACAGGGCAATGGCTACACCTTC. It specifies CASSLSQGNGYTF.

The chain has TRBV6-1 and TRBJ2-7; 14 bases map to TRBD2. V trimming: 6 bases; J trimming: 4 bases; junction bases outside the gene matches: 11. The CDR3 covers 17 residues. CDR1 is MNHNS, CDR2 SASEGT, per germline. CDR3 sequence reads: CASSRTRTSGRYYEQYF. The CDR3 nucleotides read TGTGCCAGCAGCAGGACACGGACTAGCGGGAGGTATTACGAGCAGTACTTC.

This chain joins TRBV15 and TRBJ2-7; the D gene is possibly TRBD2 (5 bases). CDR3 length equals 11 residues. Germline V gives CDR1 LNHNV, CDR2 YYDKDF (reference sequence). V shed 9 bases and J shed 7 bases, with 13 bases lying between them. CDR3 sequence reads: CATATSGEQYF. In DNA, the CDR3 is TGTGCCACAGCTACGAGCGGTGAGCAGTACTTC.

The table lists this clonotype with a few counts. The V call is TRBV11-2, the J call TRBJ2-1, with D possibly TRBD2 on 6 matching bases. V gave up 3 bases and J gave up 4 bases, with 16 bases separating them. The CDR3 loop spans 16 amino acids. Germline-derived CDR1 and CDR2 are SGHAT and FQNNGV. Here the CDR3 DNA reads TGTGCCAGCAGCTTGTTCGGGGGAGTCGGATACAATGAGCAGTTCTTC. Protein sequence: CASSLFGGVGYNEQFF.